This entry is about one T cell receptor beta chain. Its antigen is not identified. CDR3 length: 17 residues. CDR1 is MDHEN and CDR2 is SYDVKM in the germline V gene. The ends were cut back, 4 bases at V and 0 bases at J, with 18 bases in the middle. These data belong to a study of OX40 agonist ivuxolimab in advanced cancers. Study at large: The drug used for patients, ivuxolimab, was an agonistic anti-OX40 (CD134) antibody.

The repertoire was sequenced with immunoSEQ multiplex PCR; TCRdb's copy has only in-frame clones and lacks some. This sample has tens of thousands of clones, with about 90% found just once. Overall study findings and caveats: Mean expanded clone counts were higher in CD8+ than CD4+ T cells. Patients who responded partially at 0.1-3.0 mg/kg showed clonal expansion ranking among the lowest. In the 0.1 to 3.0 mg/kg range, CD4+ and CD8+ blood T cells had expanded clonally by week 6.

The specimen was CD4+ or CD8+ T cells sorted from blood, collected in a trial of the OX40 agonist ivuxolimab. This sequence was found in an adult with an advanced solid tumor such as melanoma, head and neck, liver or kidney cancer. V gene TRBV28 combines with J gene TRBJ1-2; D is undetermined. The CDR3 sequence: CASSSHMAEGTNYGYTF. CDR3 nucleotides: TGTGCCAGCAGTTCCCACATGGCCGAAGGGACTAACTATGGCTACACCTTC.